This T cell receptor (beta chain) was identified during a study of shared clonotypes between healthy human individuals. The overall study: Participating donors consisted of two women and a few men aged 18 to 49. Three plates were used per donor for CD4 naive, three for CD4 memory, two for CD8 naive and one for CD8 memory. Overall study results and limits: Rarefaction showed sorted-subset sequencing was incomplete despite large depth.

Regarding this clone: Its antigen is not identified.

There are 13 residues in the CDR3. V was clipped by 5 bases and J by 5 bases, with 11 bases between them. The germline V gene has CDR1 MDHEN and CDR2 SYDVKM. In replicate PCRs of sorted subsets, around 200 ng DNA, roughly 27,000 T cell genomes, was used. Clones were read by immunoSEQ multiplex PCR, and TCRdb kept only the in-frame ones, dropping some. Here the sample spans a few million clones, less than 95% being singletons. The sequence derives from a man younger than 35 in good health. Some clones in this sample may be carry-over from other donors' samples. V gene TRBV28 combines with J gene TRBJ2-3, with D tentatively TRBD1 (6 bases). Input material: naive CD4+ T cells from PBMCs. Subset here: CD45RA+ positively selected. The CDR3 protein is CASSRQGKDTQYF. Here the CDR3 DNA reads TGTGCCAGCAGTCGTCAGGGGAAAGATACGCAGTATTTT. Supplemented by reference TRBV28 and TRBJ2-3, the full variable domain reads DVKVTQSSRYLVKRTGEKVFLECVQDMDHENMFWYRQDPGLGLRLIYFSYDVKMKEKGDIPEGYSVSREKKERFSLILESASTNQTSMYLCASSRQGKDTQYFGPGTRLTVL.